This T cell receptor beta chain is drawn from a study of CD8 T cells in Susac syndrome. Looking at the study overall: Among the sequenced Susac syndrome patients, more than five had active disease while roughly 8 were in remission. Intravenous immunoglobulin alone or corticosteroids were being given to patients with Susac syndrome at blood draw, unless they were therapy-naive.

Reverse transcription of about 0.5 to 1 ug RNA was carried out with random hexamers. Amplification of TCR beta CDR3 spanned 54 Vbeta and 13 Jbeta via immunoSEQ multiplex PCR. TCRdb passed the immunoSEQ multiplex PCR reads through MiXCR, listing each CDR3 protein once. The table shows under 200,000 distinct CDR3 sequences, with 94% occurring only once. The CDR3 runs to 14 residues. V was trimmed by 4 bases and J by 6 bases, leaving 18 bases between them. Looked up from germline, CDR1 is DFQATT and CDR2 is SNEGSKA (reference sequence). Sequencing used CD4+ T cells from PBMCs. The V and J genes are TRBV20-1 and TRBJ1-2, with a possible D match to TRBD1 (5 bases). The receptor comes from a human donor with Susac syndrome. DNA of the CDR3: TGCAGTGCTACCAGGACACCAGGAGGAAATGGCTACACCTTC. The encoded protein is CSATRTPGGNGYTF.